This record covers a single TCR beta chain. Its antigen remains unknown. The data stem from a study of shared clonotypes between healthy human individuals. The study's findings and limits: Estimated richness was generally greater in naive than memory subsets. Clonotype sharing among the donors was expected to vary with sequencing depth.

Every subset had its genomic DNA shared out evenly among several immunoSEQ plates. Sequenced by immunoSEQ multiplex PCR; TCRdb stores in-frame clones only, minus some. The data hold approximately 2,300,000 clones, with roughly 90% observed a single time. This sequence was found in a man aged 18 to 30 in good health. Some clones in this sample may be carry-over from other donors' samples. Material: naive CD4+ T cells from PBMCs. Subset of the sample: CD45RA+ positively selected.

CDR3 sequence: CASSRDRGVSGYTF. DNA for the CDR3: TGTGCCAGCAGTAGGGACAGGGGAGTGAGTGGCTACACCTTC. J is TRBJ1-2 and V is TRBV6-1; 10 nucleotides match TRBD1. Trimming took 5 bases from V and 7 from J; bases not matched to a gene: 7. CDR3 length: 14 residues. Germline CDR1 is MNHNS and CDR2 is SASEGT.